These 21 T cell receptor beta chains share one sample of origin, sequenced in a study of T-cell reconstitution after alpha-beta-depleted transplantation in children. Preparation of the TCRbeta library involved a method that used unique molecular identifiers. TCRdb re-called the PCR reads through MiXCR, storing one row per CDR3 protein. The sample consists of about 360,000 distinct CDR3 sequences, 13% of them appearing once. The input for sequencing was PBMCs, taken from the stem cell graft. The receptor set was obtained from a human donor who donated a stem cell graft to a child with Fanconi anemia.

This clonotype showed up many times. This sequence joins TRBV7-8 and TRBJ2-1; 10 positions match TRBD2. With V trimmed by 3 bases and J by 9 bases, 2 bases remained unmatched. From germline, CDR1 is SGHVS and CDR2 FQNEAQ. CDR3 length: 13 residues. Written as DNA, the CDR3 is TGTGCCAGCAGCTTTAGCGGGGGGAGTGAGCAGTTCTTC. Translated: CASSFSGGSEQFF.

This clonotype has more than one count but fewer than ten. This rearrangement joins TRBV12-3 or TRBV12-4 to TRBJ1-1, with TRBD1 matching over 9 bases. The CDR3 sequence is 13 residues long. J lost 12 bases, V lost 5 bases, and 10 bases had no gene match. The CDR3 DNA is TGTGCCAGCAGTCAAGGGACAGGGAAGTTACCTTTCTTT. The encoded protein is CASSQGTGKLPFF.

The genes are TRBV3-1 and TRBJ2-1, with 11 bases aligning to TRBD1. Germline V gene data show CDR1 as LGHDT and CDR2 as YNNKEL (reference sequence). The CDR3 spans 15 residues. With 1 base clipped from V and 9 bases from J, the junction kept 5 bases outside the gene matches. DNA for the CDR3: TGTGCCAGCAGCCAAGTCGGGACAGGGGGAAGTGAGCAGTTCTTC. Residues: CASSQVGTGGSEQFF.

There are many counts of this clonotype. The J gene is TRBJ1-6, the V gene TRBV5-4; 9 bases are shared with TRBD1. The CDR3 length is 14 residues. Germline CDR1 reads SGHNT; CDR2 reads YYREEE (reference sequence). V lost 6 bases to trimming and J lost 8 bases; unmatched junction nucleotides: 6. CDR3 bases: TGTGCCAGCAACCGGGACAGGGTGGATTCACCCCTCCACTTT. It is translated as CASNRDRVDSPLHF.

Only a few counts were recorded for this clonotype. The CDR3 region is CSARAPQGKNSPLHF. In DNA form, the CDR3 reads TGCAGTGCTAGAGCCCCGCAGGGAAAGAATTCACCCCTCCACTTT. The chain employs TRBV20-1 and TRBJ1-6; tentative D call: TRBD1 (5 bases). This CDR3 region has 15 residues. Trimming pared 1 base from V and 7 bases from J, leaving 14 bases between. In germline, CDR1 is DFQATT, CDR2 SNEGSKA (reference sequence).

V usage is TRBV5-6 and J usage is TRBJ1-4; D not resolved. Germline lookup yields CDR1 SGHDT and CDR2 YYEEEE. The CDR3 sequence is 16 residues long. The ends were cut back, 4 bases at V and 0 bases at J, with 13 bases in the middle. CDR3 bases: TGTGCCAGCAGCCCCAACAGTGGAGCAACTAATGAAAAACTGTTTTTT. Translated: CASSPNSGATNEKLFF. Variable domain in full (rest from reference TRBV5-6 and TRBJ1-4): DAGVTQSPTHLIKTRGQQVTLRCSPKSGHDTVSWYQQALGQGPQFIFQYYEEEERQRGNFPDRFSGHQFPNYSSELNVNALLLGDSALYLCASSPNSGATNEKLFFGSGTQLSVL.

This clonotype showed up just a few times. This rearrangement joins TRBV9 to TRBJ2-1; 10 positions agree with TRBD2. Germline V gives CDR1 SGDLS, CDR2 YYNGEE. V was clipped by 2 bases and J by 9 bases; unmatched bases: 5. This CDR3 region has 14 residues. This CDR3 is CASSVSGGASEQFF. DNA for the CDR3: TGTGCCAGCAGCGTCAGCGGGGGGGCATCTGAGCAGTTCTTC.

This clonotype was seen a handful of times. This sequence joins TRBV15 and TRBJ1-2; D call uncertain. The CDR3 loop spans 17 amino acids. V lost 0 bases and J 2 bases, leaving 16 bases between the germline ends. Germline loops: CDR1 LNHNV, CDR2 YYDKDF (reference sequence). The CDR3 here is CATSRDGRRLVNYGYTF. The CDR3 DNA follows: TGTGCCACCAGCAGAGATGGTCGTAGGTTAGTCAACTATGGCTACACCTTC.

This chain uses TRBV7-2 with TRBJ2-4, with 8 nucleotides matching TRBD1. Germline trimming cut 5 bases from V and 8 bases from J; bases unmatched to any gene: 8. The length of the CDR3 is 14 residues. Germline CDR1 and CDR2: SGHTA and FQGNSA. This CDR3 is CASSLRQGIDIQYF. The CDR3 region has the DNA TGTGCCAGCAGCCTCAGACAGGGGATAGACATTCAGTACTTC.

This rearrangement joins TRBV19 to TRBJ2-2; D gene uncertain. The CDR3 has 16 amino acids. Trimming took 1 base from V and 2 from J, leaving 11 bases between them. The germline V gene has CDR1 LNHDA and CDR2 SQIVND (reference sequence). The CDR3 DNA follows: TGTGCCAGTAGTATAGGGGCACTGGAAAACACCGGGGAGCTGTTTTTT. Translating gives CASSIGALENTGELFF. Based on the CDR3 plus reference TRBV19 and TRBJ2-2, the full variable domain is DGGITQSPKYLFRKEGQNVTLSCEQNLNHDAMYWYRQDPGQGLRLIYYSQIVNDFQKGDIAEGYSVSREKKESFPLTVTSAQKNPTAFYLCASSIGALENTGELFFGEGSRLTVL.

At least ten counts were recorded for this clonotype. V usage is TRBV7-8 and J usage is TRBJ2-5; either TRBD1 or TRBD2 may fit D (5 bases each). CDR1 and CDR2 from the germline V gene are SGHVS and FQNEAQ. Trimming shortened V by 1 base and J by 0 bases, and 9 bases separated the two germline ends. The CDR3 is 15 amino acids. In DNA form, the CDR3 reads TGTGCCAGCAGCTTAGTGTGGGGGAACCAAGAGACCCAGTACTTC. Translating it yields CASSLVWGNQETQYF.

This clonotype was found a few times. The chain links TRBV5-1 to TRBJ1-1; TRBD1 matches 8 bases. J lost 1 base, V lost 5 bases, and 10 bases had no gene match. This CDR3 spans 16 amino acids. The germline V gene encodes CDR1 SGHRS and CDR2 YFSETQ. CDR3 DNA sequence: TGCGCCAGCAGGACAGGGGAAGCACAGGGGAACACTGAAGCTTTCTTT. It translates to CASRTGEAQGNTEAFF.

The chain couples TRBV6-4 to TRBJ2-1; D not certain. Trimming removed 4 bases from V and 7 bases from J, with 17 bases in between. The CDR3 is made up of 15 amino acids. CDR1 is MRHNA and CDR2 is SNTAGT in the germline V gene. CDR3: CASSARPGPLNEQFF. CDR3 in DNA: TGTGCCAGCAGTGCTAGGCCCGGGCCCCTGAATGAGCAGTTCTTC.

The chain joins TRBV28 to TRBJ2-2; the match to TRBD1 covers 8 bases. The CDR3 sequence is 15 residues long. Germline CDR1 MDHEN, CDR2 SYDVKM. The V gene end was trimmed by 7 bases and the J gene end by 3 bases; junction bases not matched to a gene: 7. CDR3 bases: TGTGCCAGCATGAGGGACAGGAGTGACACCGGGGAGCTGTTTTTT. Encoded protein: CASMRDRSDTGELFF.

This sequence joins TRBV29-1 and TRBJ2-5; no reliable D call. V lost 4 bases and J 4 bases, leaving 10 bases between the germline ends. This CDR3 spans 12 amino acids. The germline V gene has CDR1 SQVTM and CDR2 ANQGSEA. DNA of the CDR3: TGCAGCGTTGTGCTGGGTACAGAGACCCAGTACTTC. Residues: CSVVLGTETQYF.

J is TRBJ2-2 and V is TRBV5-1; 9 bases match TRBD2. The CDR3 loop spans 16 amino acids. Germline CDR1 reads SGHRS; CDR2 reads YFSETQ. J was trimmed by 2 bases and V by 4 bases; bases with no gene match: 6. In DNA form, the CDR3 reads TGCGCCAGCAGCCGGGGACTAGCTGCTAACACCGGGGAGCTGTTTTTT. It yields the protein CASSRGLAANTGELFF.

The J gene is TRBJ2-1, the V gene TRBV20-1, with TRBD2 matching 9 bases. In germline, CDR1 is DFQATT, CDR2 SNEGSKA (reference sequence). The length of the CDR3 is 17 residues. V was clipped by 2 bases and J by 3 bases; unmatched bases: 11. The CDR3 DNA sequence: TGCAGTGCTAGACCGGGCGGGGGGGCTGGCGTCTACAATGAGCAGTTCTTC. It translates to CSARPGGGAGVYNEQFF.

This clonotype occurred many times. The chain carries TRBV28 and TRBJ1-3; the D gene is possibly TRBD1 (5 bases). CDR3 length: 12 residues. V shed 7 bases and J shed 8 bases, with 12 bases lying between them. Per germline, CDR1 MDHEN and CDR2 SYDVKM. This CDR3 is CASKGTADTIYF. The CDR3 nucleotides read TGTGCCAGCAAGGGGACTGCTGACACCATATATTTT.

This clonotype occurred a few times. This chain joins TRBV2 and TRBJ2-5, with TRBD1 matching 8 bases. V shed 7 bases, J shed 2 bases, and the junction held 6 bases outside the gene matches. This CDR3 comprises 14 residues. The germline V gene has CDR1 SNHLY and CDR2 FYNNEI. The CDR3 here is CASTRQGRQETQYF. The CDR3 coding sequence is TGTGCCAGCACCCGACAGGGGAGGCAAGAGACCCAGTACTTC. Full variable domain (missing parts from reference TRBV2 and TRBJ2-5): EPEVTQTPSHQVTQMGQEVILRCVPISNHLYFYWYRQILGQKVEFLVSFYNNEISEKSEIFDDQFSVERPDGSNFTLKIRSTKLEDSAMYFCASTRQGRQETQYFGPGTRLLVL.

This clonotype came up a few times. The chain has TRBV7-2 and TRBJ2-7; no clear D gene. V lost 3 bases and J 6 bases, leaving 12 bases between the germline ends. Looked up from germline, CDR1 is SGHTA and CDR2 is FQGNSA. This CDR3 is 13 amino acids long. CDR3 bases: TGTGCCAGCAGCTTCAAGGGTTTCGGCGAGCAGTACGTC. Translation: CASSFKGFGEQYV.

V usage is TRBV7-6 and J usage is TRBJ2-2; D is tentatively TRBD1 or TRBD2 (5 bases each). The CDR3 loop spans 17 amino acids. Trimming left V 3 bases short and J 7 bases short, with 21 bases between. Germline V gives CDR1 SGHVS, CDR2 FNYEAQ. The CDR3 DNA reads as TGTGCCAGCAGCTTCTTCAGGCAGGGAAGAAGCGGCGGGGAGCTGTTTTTT. Translated: CASSFFRQGRSGGELFF.